These T cell receptor beta chains were read from a single sample in a study of CD4 T cells in relation to SARS-CoV-2 and coronaviruses. Their target antigens are unknown. Only in-frame clones appear in the TCRdb table, and some are missing; sequencing was by immunoSEQ multiplex PCR. The table includes about 18,000 clones, 70% to 80% detected once. Input material: CD4+ T cells from PBMCs, cultured in vitro. Every receptor here comes from a human donor in good health. The conserved cysteine and the conserved F or W are not part of the CDR3 here.

>TRBV5-4|TRBJ2-7
ASSYGTGGLEQY
>TRBV4-1|TRBJ2-1
ASSQDRPGSSYNEQF
>TRBV5-1|TRBJ2-7
ASSLRQLGIDEQY
>TRBV2|TRBJ2-3
ASKGLAGIADTQY
>TRBV5-4|TRBJ2-7
ASSRAAPYEQY
>TRBV6-1|TRBJ1-3
ASSEYRSSGNTIY
>TRBV7-8|TRBJ2-1
ASSLVGIEQF
>TRBV12-5|TRBJ1-1
ASGLVSWVAGTEAF
>TRBV27|TRBJ1-5
ASSSQTEYNQPQH
>TRBV13|TRBJ2-1
ASSTILAGGPHEQF
>TRBV19|TRBJ2-1
ASSTRLARGYNEQF
>TRBV7-9|TRBJ2-1
ASSRQVYNEQF
>TRBV9|TRBJ2-2
ASSLHPGLAGGSTGELF
>TRBV29-1|TRBJ2-6
SVLGQGASGANVLT
>TRBV5-1|TRBJ1-2
ASSSRDIYGYT
>TRBV12-5|TRBJ2-3
ASGRYILRLAGGLSTDTQY
>TRBV5-1|TRBJ2-1
ASSLASGTNSYNEQF
>TRBV18|TRBJ1-2
ASSPILTNYGYT
>TRBV21-1|TRBJ1-2
ASSKTGGSSGYT
>TRBV18|TRBJ1-1
ASSPLVAENTEAF
>TRBV4-1|TRBJ2-7
ASSQDWGQGSYEQY
>TRBV24-1|TRBJ1-2
ATSDQGGYT
>TRBV11-3|TRBJ2-5
ASSLGRGQGGETQY
>TRBV11-2|TRBJ2-1
ASSLDFGTGVHNEQF
>TRBV6-1|TRBJ2-1
ASSGQLRERFNEQF
>TRBV28|TRBJ2-4
ASKNPRWGENIQY
>TRBV18|TRBJ2-7
ASSPPRALVSEEQY
>TRBV6-1|TRBJ2-1
ASSEAGGSYNEQF
>TRBV5-1|TRBJ2-1
ASSLVASGINEQF
>TRBV7-3|TRBJ2-1
ASSRDRDEQF
>TRBV10-3|TRBJ2-2
AITGGANTGELF
>TRBV7-2|TRBJ2-3
ASSLGLETDTQY
>TRBV5-1|TRBJ2-3
ASSLVGGTTDTQY
>TRBV18|TRBJ2-7
ASSPYPAGVSVEQY
>TRBV24-1|TRBJ2-3
ATSSATDTQY
>TRBV7-8|TRBJ1-1
ASSRRGPDTEAF
>TRBV2|TRBJ1-5
ASSPGQGRGLSNQPQH
>TRBV2|TRBJ2-7
ASSPRGDEQY
>TRBV6-5|TRBJ1-1
ASRAIGVVRTEAF
>TRBV12-3/TRBV12-4|TRBJ2-1
ASSLLQGVEQF
>TRBV3-1/TRBV3-2|TRBJ2-1
ASSQPGLARNEQF
>TRBV28|TRBJ1-2
ASSPGLNYGYT
>TRBV5-1|TRBJ2-3
ASSFRGTDTQY
>TRBV10-2|TRBJ1-1
ASSPTGVGTEAF
>TRBV19|TRBJ2-1
ASNSASGSDGQF
>TRBV2|TRBJ2-7
ASSEGQGITYEQY
>TRBV6-1|TRBJ1-1
ASSDSGFGNTEAF
>TRBV5-1|TRBJ1-6
ASSPPGTGGNSPLH
>TRBV28|TRBJ1-4
ASSVNEKLF